This T cell receptor beta chain stems from a study of regulatory T cells in long-lasting Graves disease. Study conclusions and caveats: Newly diagnosed patients shared about 950 public clonotypes; persistent patients shared around 2,500. Persistent Graves' patients showed less TCR diversity than newly diagnosed patients showed.

Documented time point: persistent/refractory GD, antithyroid drugs over 5 years with positive TRAb. Preparation of the TCR library used RNA extracted from PBMCs. In the case of this clonotype: Antigen specificity is unknown.

Through Arm-PCR of CDR3 regions and iRepertoire HTBI primers, TCR beta libraries were built. Original handling: Identification yielded 62 TRBV and 13 to 15 TRBJ segments across samples. Each CDR3 protein is one row after TCRdb ran MiXCR on the multiplex PCR reads. V and J calls and clone size were set by TCRdb, not the authors. The repertoire includes some 330,000 distinct CDR3 sequences, less than 30% of them detected once, and approximately 30% sits in the top ten. This clonotype originated in a woman aged 40 to 49 with Graves disease. Sequences were derived from peripheral blood mononuclear cells (PBMCs), sampled when the disease was refractory, from a patient treated with antithyroid drugs.

CDR3 residues: CASSLFPGNTGELFF. Written as DNA, the CDR3 is TGTGCCAGCAGTTTATTCCCCGGGAACACCGGGGAGCTGTTTTTT. V usage is TRBV28 and J usage is TRBJ2-2; D gene uncertain. Germline V gene data show CDR1 as MDHEN and CDR2 as SYDVKM. The V and J ends lost 1 base and 1 base respectively, with 7 bases between them. The length of the CDR3 is 15 residues.